A single sample is the source of the 5 T cell receptor beta chains below, sequenced in a study of T cell repertoires in ileal Crohn's disease. Assay: immunoSEQ multiplex PCR; the TCRdb copy retains only in-frame clones and omits some. Here the sample spans about 5,400 clones, 82% being singletons. As to time point: inflamed ileum from the surgical specimen. What was sequenced was ileal tissue. Every receptor here comes from an adult with Crohn's disease.

The genes are TRBV25-1 and TRBJ1-2, with TRBD1 identical over 8 bases. V lost 3 bases, J lost 7 bases, and 1 base stayed unmatched. Germline-derived CDR1 and CDR2 are MGHDK and SYGVNS. This CDR3 is built from 12 residues. As DNA, the CDR3 is TGTGCCAGCAGTGACAGGGGGCTTGGCTACACCTTC. This gives the protein CASSDRGLGYTF.

The chain uses TRBV19 and TRBJ1-1; tentative D call: TRBD1 (6 bases). This CDR3 contains 13 residues. V was trimmed by 6 bases and J by 4 bases, leaving 12 bases between them. Germline assignment: CDR1 LNHDA and CDR2 SQIVND (reference sequence). CDR3 residues: CASSTTGFTEAFF. CDR3 nucleotide sequence: TGTGCCAGTAGCACAACAGGGTTCACTGAAGCTTTCTTT. The whole variable domain, filled in from reference TRBV19 and TRBJ1-1, reads DGGITQSPKYLFRKEGQNVTLSCEQNLNHDAMYWYRQDPGQGLRLIYYSQIVNDFQKGDIAEGYSVSREKKESFPLTVTSAQKNPTAFYLCASSTTGFTEAFFGQGTRLTVV.

The chain employs TRBV7-9 and TRBJ2-7, with 8 bases lining up with TRBD2. CDR3 length: 14 amino acids. Germline-derived CDR1 and CDR2 are SEHNR and FQNEAQ (reference sequence). J was trimmed by 3 bases and V by 0 bases; bases with no gene match: 1. CDR3 bases: TGTGCCAGCAGCTTAGCGACTAGCGACTACGAGCAGTACTTC. Translated, it gives CASSLATSDYEQYF.

The genes are TRBV6-5 and TRBJ1-2; D uncertain. The CDR3 has 13 amino acids. The V and J ends lost 5 bases and 5 bases respectively, with 12 bases between them. Per the germline V gene, CDR1 is MNHEY and CDR2 is SVGAGI. CDR3 region: CASSRGEEYGYTF. CDR3 bases: TGTGCCAGCAGTCGCGGGGAGGAATATGGCTACACCTTC.

This chain connects TRBV25-1 to TRBJ1-4, with 7 bases lining up with TRBD1. The V and J ends lost 3 bases and 8 bases, in that order; junction bases with no gene match: 6. The germline V gene encodes CDR1 MGHDK and CDR2 SYGVNS. CDR3 length equals 14 residues. The DNA of the CDR3 is TGTGCCAGCAGTGATCCGGACAGGACGGAAAAACTGTTTTTT. Residues: CASSDPDRTEKLFF. The full variable domain, in which reference TRBV25-1 and TRBJ1-4 provide the parts outside the CDR3, is EADIYQTPRYLVIGTGKKITLECSQTMGHDKMYWYQQDPGMELHLIHYSYGVNSTEKGDLSSESTVSRIRTEHFPLTLESARPSHTSQYLCASSDPDRTEKLFFGSGTQLSVL.